This entry lists 32 T cell receptor beta chains sequenced from one sample in a study of early T cells in non-severe SARS-CoV-2 infection. One entry per CDR3 protein results from TCRdb running MiXCR on the 5' RACE reads. The sample lists 70,000 to 85,000 distinct CDR3 sequences, 10% to 15% seen once, with about 6% in the top ten. The material sequenced was whole blood. The receptor source for this set is an adult who was a healthcare worker with PCR-confirmed SARS-CoV-2 infection or an uninfected control (not recorded which).

This clonotype was seen many times. V usage is TRBV20-1 and J usage is TRBJ2-1, with a weak D call TRBD2 (5 bases). CDR3 length equals 14 residues. The V gene's germline CDR1 is DFQATT and CDR2 SNEGSKA (reference sequence). The V end was cut by 6 bases, the J end by 3 bases, with 15 bases between. The CDR3 DNA follows: TGCAGTGCCGAAACTAGGCCCTACTACAATGAGCAGTTCTTC. Protein product: CSAETRPYYNEQFF.

The chain is built from TRBV3-1 and TRBJ2-5; 14 bases are a match to TRBD2. Per germline, CDR1 LGHDT and CDR2 YNNKEL (reference sequence). This CDR3 spans 17 amino acids. Trimming took 6 bases from V and 1 from J; bases not matched to a gene: 7. This chain's CDR3 is CASRPRLAGGPQETQYF. The CDR3 DNA reads TGTGCCAGCAGGCCCCGACTAGCGGGAGGGCCCCAAGAGACCCAGTACTTC.

This clonotype was seen a few times. The chain joins TRBV12-3 or TRBV12-4 to TRBJ2-5; D is perhaps TRBD1 or TRBD2 (5 bases each). V dropped 5 bases and J dropped 5 bases, with 21 bases sitting between them. The CDR3 extends over 16 amino acids. The CDR3 DNA is TGTGCCAGCAGTGATACACGGGACCCCCTCCCGGAGACCCAGTACTTC. As protein: CASSDTRDPLPETQYF.

The chain employs TRBV29-1 and TRBJ2-5, with unresolved D. CDR3 length: 13 residues. Germline CDR1 and CDR2: SQVTM and ANQGSEA. V was cut by 7 bases and J by 0 bases, with 12 bases left in between. The CDR3, as DNA: TGCAGCGCCCAAACACCGTACCAAGAGACCCAGTACTTC. Protein product: CSAQTPYQETQYF.

This clonotype was picked up a small number of times. The rearrangement joins TRBV10-3 to TRBJ2-3; D unresolved. The CDR3 is made up of 16 amino acids. Trimming shortened V by 3 bases and J by 0 bases, and 13 bases separated the two germline ends. The germline V gene encodes CDR1 ENHRY and CDR2 SYGVKD. The CDR3 loop is CAISDVEGLSTDTQYF. The CDR3 DNA reads TGTGCCATCAGTGACGTCGAAGGTCTTAGCACAGATACGCAGTATTTT.

This chain uses TRBV9 with TRBJ1-1; D is possibly TRBD1 (5 bases). Germline CDR1 reads SGDLS; CDR2 reads YYNGEE. Trimming took 7 bases from V and 1 from J, leaving 20 bases between them. This CDR3 spans 16 amino acids. The chain's CDR3 is CASSSSTGTANTEAFF. The CDR3 region has the DNA TGTGCCAGCTCCAGCTCCACGGGGACGGCGAACACTGAAGCTTTCTTT.

V gene TRBV21-1 combines with J gene TRBJ1-1; TRBD1 is the table's D call, not checked against the DNA. TRBV21-1 is a pseudogene. CDR3 length: 16 amino acids. The CDR3 coding sequence is TGTGCCAGCAGCCTTACGTGGGACAGGGAGAACACTGAAGCTTTCTTT. Its translation is CASSLTWDRENTEAFF.

The rearrangement uses TRBV15 and TRBJ2-5; D remains ambiguous. Germline values: CDR1 LNHNV, CDR2 YYDKDF (reference sequence). With 0 bases removed from V and 0 bases from J, the gap between germline ends came to 8 bases. This CDR3 is 15 amino acids long. DNA of the CDR3: TGTGCCACCAGCAGAGAAGGATACTACCAAGAGACCCAGTACTTC. Protein sequence: CATSREGYYQETQYF.

This clonotype has just one count. This chain links TRBV7-2 with TRBJ2-7; D possibly corresponds to TRBD2 (6 bases). Per the germline V gene, CDR1 is SGHTA and CDR2 is FQGNSA. The CDR3 contains 15 residues. Trimming stripped 2 bases from V and 9 bases from J, with 20 bases between. The CDR3 DNA reads as TGTGCCAGCAGCTTATTCGGAGGGTCTTTATCAGGGCAGTACTTC. Translated, it gives CASSLFGGSLSGQYF.

CDR3 in amino acids: CASSAQGNMNIQYF. DNA of the CDR3: TGTGCCAGCAGTGCCCAGGGGAATATGAACATTCAGTACTTC. This chain uses TRBV2 with TRBJ2-4; D is possibly TRBD1 (6 bases). This CDR3 spans 14 amino acids. Germline V gene lookup returns CDR1 SNHLY and CDR2 FYNNEI. V shed 4 bases and J shed 7 bases, with 14 bases lying between them.

There are a few counts of this clonotype. V is TRBV20-1 and J is TRBJ2-7; 7 positions match TRBD1. The CDR3 runs 15 residues. Germline trimming cut 2 bases from V and 0 bases from J; bases unmatched to any gene: 7. CDR1 and CDR2 (germline): DFQATT, SNEGSKA (reference sequence). The CDR3: CSARSDRENSYEQYF. Here the CDR3 DNA reads TGCAGTGCTAGAAGTGACAGGGAAAACTCCTACGAGCAGTACTTC.

This clonotype was seen a few times. J is TRBJ2-2 and V is TRBV5-1, with D perhaps assigned TRBD1 or TRBD2 (6 bases each). CDR1 is SGHRS and CDR2 is YFSETQ in the germline V gene. The CDR3 length is 15 residues. V lost 0 bases, J lost 4 bases, and 10 bases lay in between. The CDR3 coding sequence is TGCGCCAGCAGCTTGGTCAGGGGAGGCACCGGGGAGCTGTTTTTT. This translates into CASSLVRGGTGELFF. The full variable domain, with the rest looked up from reference TRBV5-1 and TRBJ2-2, is KAGVTQTPRYLIKTRGQQVTLSCSPISGHRSVSWYQQTPGQGLQFLFEYFSETQRNKGNFPGRFSGRQFSNSRSEMNVSTLELGDSALYLCASSLVRGGTGELFFGEGSRLTVL.

This clonotype has a handful of counts. The chain carries TRBV10-3 and TRBJ2-3; tentative D call: TRBD1 (6 bases). Germline CDR1 and CDR2: ENHRY and SYGVKD. V lost 3 bases and J lost 4, with 17 bases in between. This CDR3 has 16 amino acids. The CDR3 coding sequence is TGTGCCATCAGTGATAATTTTAAGGGGGATTCAGATACGCAGTATTTT. Translated, it gives CAISDNFKGDSDTQYF.

This clonotype was seen a few times. The CDR3 sequence: CSVVWTWAYNEQFF. CDR3 sequence (DNA): TGCAGCGTTGTCTGGACCTGGGCCTACAATGAGCAGTTCTTC. The chain recombines TRBV29-1 with TRBJ2-1, with unresolved D. Deletions cut 4 bases from V and 2 bases from J, with 12 bases between. In germline, CDR1 is SQVTM, CDR2 ANQGSEA. The CDR3 runs to 14 residues.

V is TRBV13 and J is TRBJ2-1; unclear D gene. CDR1 and CDR2 from the germline V gene are PRHDT and FYEKMQ (reference sequence). The ends were cut back, 6 bases at V and 0 bases at J, with 6 bases in the middle. The CDR3 is 13 amino acids. CDR3 in DNA: TGTGCCAGCAGTTCTCCCTCCTACAATGAGCAGTTCTTC. This translates into CASSSPSYNEQFF.

In its sample, this clonotype was seen many times. The gene calls are TRBV20-1 and TRBJ1-2, with no clear D. CDR1 is DFQATT, CDR2 SNEGSKA, per germline (reference sequence). V was clipped by 0 bases and J by 5 bases, with 13 bases between them. The CDR3 is made up of 14 amino acids. The CDR3 DNA follows: TGCAGTGCTAGAGATAAGGCCCTGGGGTATGGCTACACCTTC. As protein: CSARDKALGYGYTF.

This sequence joins TRBV7-3 and TRBJ2-7; 9 bases agree with TRBD2. V lost 5 bases, J lost 4 bases, and 9 bases stayed unmatched. CDR1 SGHTA and CDR2 FQGTGA come from the germline V gene. The CDR3 loop spans 15 amino acids. This CDR3 is CASSDSTSGGYEQYF. In nucleotides, the CDR3 is TGTGCCAGCAGCGACTCGACTAGCGGAGGGTACGAGCAGTACTTC. Variable domain in full (rest from reference TRBV7-3 and TRBJ2-7): GAGVSQTPSNKVTEKGKYVELRCDPISGHTALYWYRQSLGQGPEFLIYFQGTGAADDSGLPNDRFFAVRPEGSVSTLKIQRTERGDSAVYLCASSDSTSGGYEQYFGPGTRLTVT.

This clonotype has only a few counts. The V call is TRBV6-5, the J call TRBJ2-5; D is possibly TRBD1 (7 bases). Germline-derived CDR1 and CDR2 are MNHEY and SVGAGI. The CDR3 is made up of 16 amino acids. The ends were cut back, 5 bases at V and 2 bases at J, with 18 bases in the middle. The CDR3 DNA sequence: TGTGCCAGCAGTCGGACTTGGGCAGGGGGGCAAGAGACCCAGTACTTC. It yields the protein CASSRTWAGGQETQYF.

The chain is built from TRBV18 and TRBJ2-7, with 14 bases identical to TRBD2. Trimming at V came to 3 bases and at J to 6 bases, leaving 4 bases not matched to a gene. The CDR3 contains 15 residues. Germline loops: CDR1 KGHSH, CDR2 LQKENI. CDR3: CASSPGLAGDGEQYF. The CDR3 coding sequence is TGTGCCAGCTCACCGGGACTAGCGGGAGATGGCGAGCAGTACTTC.

This clonotype occurred a few times. This chain joins TRBV5-1 and TRBJ2-1; tentative D call: TRBD2 (6 bases). The V end lost 7 bases, the J end lost 0 bases, and 17 bases lay between the germline ends. The germline V gene has CDR1 SGHRS and CDR2 YFSETQ. The length of the CDR3 is 16 residues. The CDR3 reads CASVVGDLSSYNEQFF. DNA for the CDR3: TGCGCCAGCGTGGTGGGGGACTTAAGCTCCTACAATGAGCAGTTCTTC.

This clonotype was picked up many times. This rearrangement joins TRBV4-1 to TRBJ2-5, with D hard to call. The CDR3 consists of 14 residues. CDR1 is MGHRA, CDR2 YSYEKL, per germline. With 1 base removed from V and 6 bases from J, the gap between germline ends came to 12 bases. CDR3 loop: CASSQANLRKTQYF. The CDR3 DNA follows: TGCGCCAGCAGCCAAGCGAACCTACGAAAGACCCAGTACTTC.

The chain joins TRBV3-1 to TRBJ2-7; D possibly corresponds to TRBD1 (6 bases). V lost 5 bases and J lost 2, with 16 bases in between. The CDR3 is 15 amino acids. In germline, CDR1 is LGHDT, CDR2 YNNKEL (reference sequence). The CDR3 region has the DNA TGTGCCAGCAGCACCCGGACAGTACTCACCTACGAGCAGTACTTC. Protein product: CASSTRTVLTYEQYF.

As for this clonotype: The junction departs from germline at one end; a sequencing error may be responsible. V gene TRBV20-1 combines with J gene TRBJ2-1; tentatively, D is TRBD2 (6 bases). Per the germline V gene, CDR1 is DFQATT and CDR2 is SNEGSKA (reference sequence). The CDR3 has 15 residues. Here the CDR3 reads CSTSRLGNSYNEQFF. CDR3 DNA: TGCAGTACTAGCCGACTGGGAAACTCCTACAATGAGCAGTTCTTC.

There are a few counts of this clonotype. V is TRBV6-2 or TRBV6-3 and J is TRBJ1-1, with 7 bases aligning to TRBD1. The ends lost 2 bases at V and 4 bases at J; junction bases unmatched: 4. Germline-derived CDR1 and CDR2 are MNHEY and SVGEGT. The CDR3 runs 14 residues. For the CDR3, the DNA is TGTGCCAGCAGTTACAGGGGACAGTCCACTGAAGCTTTCTTT. It specifies CASSYRGQSTEAFF.

The sample holds a few counts of this clonotype. The V gene is TRBV7-9, the J gene TRBJ2-5; D gene unclear. This CDR3 comprises 14 residues. Trimming removed 1 base from V and 4 bases from J, with 10 bases in between. Germline values: CDR1 SEHNR, CDR2 FQNEAQ (reference sequence). The CDR3 protein is CASSLEGSRETQYF. CDR3 sequence (DNA): TGTGCCAGCAGCTTAGAAGGCAGCCGAGAGACCCAGTACTTC.

The rearrangement uses TRBV4-3 and TRBJ2-1, with D perhaps matching TRBD1 (6 bases). The CDR3 spans 14 residues. Trimming pared 3 bases from V and 5 bases from J, leaving 11 bases between. Germline V CDR1 and CDR2: LGHNA, YSLEER. Here the CDR3 reads CASSHQGRNNEQFF. The CDR3 DNA sequence: TGCGCCAGCAGCCACCAGGGGCGTAACAATGAGCAGTTCTTC.

The chain employs TRBV9 and TRBJ1-4, with 10 bases matching TRBD1. The ends lost 4 bases at V and 8 bases at J; junction bases unmatched: 5. CDR3 length: 14 amino acids. Germline loops: CDR1 SGDLS, CDR2 YYNGEE. CDR3 sequence reads: CASSFRDRGEKLFF. CDR3 DNA: TGTGCCAGCAGCTTCCGGGACAGGGGCGAAAAACTGTTTTTT.

This clonotype came up a few times. The chain's CDR3 is CSVASSTGANVLTF. The CDR3 coding sequence is TGCAGCGTGGCCAGTTCTACTGGGGCCAACGTCCTGACTTTC. The chain recombines TRBV29-1 with TRBJ2-6, with D uncertain. This CDR3 has 14 residues. Trimming removed 6 bases at V and 2 bases at J, with 11 bases between. The V gene's germline CDR1 is SQVTM and CDR2 ANQGSEA. The whole variable domain, remainder taken from reference TRBV29-1 and TRBJ2-6, is SAVISQKPSRDICQRGTSLTIQCQVDSQVTMMFWYRQQPGQSLTLIATANQGSEATYESGFVIDKFPISRPNLTFSTLTVSNMSPEDSSIYLCSVASSTGANVLTFGAGSRLTVL.

The chain is built from TRBV29-1 and TRBJ2-1; 8 positions agree with TRBD2. Germline V gene data show CDR1 as SQVTM and CDR2 as ANQGSEA. The ends lost 7 bases at V and 6 bases at J; junction bases unmatched: 8. The CDR3 has 13 residues. The DNA of the CDR3 is TGCAGCGCCGTGGACGGGAGGGGCAATGAGCAGTTCTTC. Amino acid sequence: CSAVDGRGNEQFF.

The V and J genes are TRBV18 and TRBJ2-1, with TRBD1 identical over 7 bases. V shed 1 base and J 1 base; nucleotides not matched to a gene: 10. Per germline, CDR1 KGHSH and CDR2 LQKENI. CDR3 size: 18 residues. This CDR3 is CASSPQNRGTISYNEQFF. CDR3 nucleotides: TGTGCCAGCTCACCACAGAACAGGGGCACAATTTCCTACAATGAGCAGTTCTTC.

This clonotype was seen at least ten times. The CDR3: CASSLSGTGGDEQYF. CDR3 nucleotides: TGTGCCAGCAGCTTATCCGGGACAGGGGGCGACGAGCAGTACTTC. The chain recombines TRBV7-2 with TRBJ2-7; 12 nucleotides line up with TRBD1. V gave up 2 bases and J gave up 5 bases; unmatched junction bases: 4. CDR3 length equals 15 residues. Germline lookup yields CDR1 SGHTA and CDR2 FQGNSA.

This clonotype has more than one count but fewer than ten. The gene calls are TRBV7-2 and TRBJ2-7, with 10 positions matching TRBD2. Per the germline V gene, CDR1 is SGHTA and CDR2 is FQGNSA. The CDR3 contains 16 residues. V was pared by 1 base and J by 2 bases, with 5 bases of the junction left unmatched. Here the CDR3 reads CASSLEASGGAYEQYF. CDR3 DNA sequence: TGTGCCAGCAGCTTAGAGGCTAGCGGGGGTGCCTACGAGCAGTACTTC.